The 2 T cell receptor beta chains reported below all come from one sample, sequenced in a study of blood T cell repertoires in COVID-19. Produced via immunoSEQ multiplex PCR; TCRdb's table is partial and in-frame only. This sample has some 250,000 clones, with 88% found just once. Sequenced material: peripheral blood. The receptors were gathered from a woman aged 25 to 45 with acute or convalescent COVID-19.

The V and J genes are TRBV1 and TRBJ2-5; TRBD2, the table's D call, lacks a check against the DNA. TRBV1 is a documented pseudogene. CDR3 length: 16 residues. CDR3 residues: CTSRLGLADYQETQYF. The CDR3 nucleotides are TGCACCAGCAGACTAGGACTAGCGGATTACCAAGAGACCCAGTACTTC.

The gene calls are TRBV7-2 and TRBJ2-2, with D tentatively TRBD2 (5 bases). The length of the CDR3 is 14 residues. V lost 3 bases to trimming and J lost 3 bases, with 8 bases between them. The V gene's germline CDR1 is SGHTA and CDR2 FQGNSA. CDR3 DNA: TGTGCCAGCAGCTTTTTCGGGGACACCGGGGAGCTGTTTTTT. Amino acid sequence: CASSFFGDTGELFF.